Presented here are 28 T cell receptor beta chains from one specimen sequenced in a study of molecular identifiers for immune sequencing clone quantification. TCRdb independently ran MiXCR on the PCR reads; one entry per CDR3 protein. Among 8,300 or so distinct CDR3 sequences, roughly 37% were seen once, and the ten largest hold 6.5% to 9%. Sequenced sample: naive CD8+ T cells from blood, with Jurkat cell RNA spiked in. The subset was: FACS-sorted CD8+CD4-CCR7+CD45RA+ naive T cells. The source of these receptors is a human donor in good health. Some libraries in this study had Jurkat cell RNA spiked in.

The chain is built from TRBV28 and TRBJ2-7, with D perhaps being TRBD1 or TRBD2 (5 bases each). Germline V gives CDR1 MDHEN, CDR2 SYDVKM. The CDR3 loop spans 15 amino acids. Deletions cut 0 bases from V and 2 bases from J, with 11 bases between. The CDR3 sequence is CASSLWGVGPYEQYF. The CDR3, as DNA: TGTGCCAGCAGTTTATGGGGGGTTGGGCCCTACGAGCAGTACTTC.

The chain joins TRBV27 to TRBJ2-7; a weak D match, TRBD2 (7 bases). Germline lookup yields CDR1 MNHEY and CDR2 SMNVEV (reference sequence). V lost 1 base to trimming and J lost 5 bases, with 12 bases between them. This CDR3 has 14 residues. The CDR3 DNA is TGTGCCAGCAGTTTATACTGGGGGGGCCACGAGCAGTACTTC. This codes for CASSLYWGGHEQYF.

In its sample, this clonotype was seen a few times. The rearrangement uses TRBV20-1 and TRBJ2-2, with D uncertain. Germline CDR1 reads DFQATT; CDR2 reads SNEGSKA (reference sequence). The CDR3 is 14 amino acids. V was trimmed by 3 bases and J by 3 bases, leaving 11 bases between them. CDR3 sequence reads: CSARNLLDTGELFF. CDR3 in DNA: TGCAGTGCTAGGAATCTTTTGGACACCGGGGAGCTGTTTTTT.

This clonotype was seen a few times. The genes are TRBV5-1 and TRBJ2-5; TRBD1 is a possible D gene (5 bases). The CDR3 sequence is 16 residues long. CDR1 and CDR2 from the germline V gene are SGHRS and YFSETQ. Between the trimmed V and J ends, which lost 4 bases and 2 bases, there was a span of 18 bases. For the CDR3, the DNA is TGCGCCAGCAGCAGCGTTTCAGGGATAGATCAAGAGACCCAGTACTTC. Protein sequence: CASSSVSGIDQETQYF.

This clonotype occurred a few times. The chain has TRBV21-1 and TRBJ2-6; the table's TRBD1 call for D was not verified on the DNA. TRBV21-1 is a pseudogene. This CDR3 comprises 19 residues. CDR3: CASSTITGGVSSGANVLTF. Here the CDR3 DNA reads TGTGCCAGCAGCACTATTACAGGGGGCGTTAGCTCTGGGGCCAACGTCCTGACTTTC.

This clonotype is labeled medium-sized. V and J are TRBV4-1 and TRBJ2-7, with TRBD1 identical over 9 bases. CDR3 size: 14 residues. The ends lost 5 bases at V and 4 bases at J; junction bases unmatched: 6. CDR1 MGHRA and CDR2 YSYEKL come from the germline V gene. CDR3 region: CASSGVGQGYEQYF. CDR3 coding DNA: TGCGCCAGCAGCGGGGTGGGACAGGGATACGAGCAGTACTTC.

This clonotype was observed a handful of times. The CDR3 DNA sequence: TGCAGTGCTACGGGGACTAGCGGAAAATACGAGCAGTACTTC. Translation gives CSATGTSGKYEQYF. V and J are TRBV20-1 and TRBJ2-7; TRBD2 matches at 11 bases. Germline V gene sequence: CDR1 DFQATT, CDR2 SNEGSKA (reference sequence). This CDR3 contains 14 residues. Trimming took 4 bases from V and 4 from J; bases not matched to a gene: 6.

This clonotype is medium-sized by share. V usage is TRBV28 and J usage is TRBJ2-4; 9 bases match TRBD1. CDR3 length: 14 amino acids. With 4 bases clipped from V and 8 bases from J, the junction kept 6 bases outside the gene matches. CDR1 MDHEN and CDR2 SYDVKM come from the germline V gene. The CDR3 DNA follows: TGTGCCAGCAGTTCTGGGACAGGGCAGGACATTCAGTACTTC. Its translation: CASSSGTGQDIQYF.

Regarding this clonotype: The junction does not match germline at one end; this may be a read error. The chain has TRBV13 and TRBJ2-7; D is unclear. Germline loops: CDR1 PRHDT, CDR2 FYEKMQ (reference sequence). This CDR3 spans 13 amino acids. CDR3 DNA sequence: TGTGCCAGCAACTTAGCCGGAACCTACGAGCAGTACTTC. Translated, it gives CASNLAGTYEQYF.

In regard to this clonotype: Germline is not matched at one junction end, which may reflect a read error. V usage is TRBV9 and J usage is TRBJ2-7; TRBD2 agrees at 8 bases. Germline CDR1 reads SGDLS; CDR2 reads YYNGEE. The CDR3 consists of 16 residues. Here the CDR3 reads CARSGSRVSGAYEQYF. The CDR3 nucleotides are TGTGCCCGCAGCGGGAGCCGGGTTAGCGGGGCCTACGAGCAGTACTTC.

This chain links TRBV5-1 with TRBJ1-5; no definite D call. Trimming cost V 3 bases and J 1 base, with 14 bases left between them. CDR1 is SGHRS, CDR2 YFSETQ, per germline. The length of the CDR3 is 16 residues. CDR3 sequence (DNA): TGCGCCAGCAGCTCCGAGGGTGTCGCGAGCAATCAGCCCCAGCATTTT. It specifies CASSSEGVASNQPQHF.

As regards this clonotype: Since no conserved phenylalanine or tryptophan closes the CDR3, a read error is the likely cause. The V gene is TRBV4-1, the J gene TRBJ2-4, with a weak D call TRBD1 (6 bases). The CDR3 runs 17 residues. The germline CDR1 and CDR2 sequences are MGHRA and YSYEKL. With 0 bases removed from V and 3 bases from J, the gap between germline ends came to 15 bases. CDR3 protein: CASSQDWPGVVKNIQYI. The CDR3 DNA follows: TGCGCCAGCAGCCAAGATTGGCCAGGGGTTGTCAAAAACATTCAGTACATC.

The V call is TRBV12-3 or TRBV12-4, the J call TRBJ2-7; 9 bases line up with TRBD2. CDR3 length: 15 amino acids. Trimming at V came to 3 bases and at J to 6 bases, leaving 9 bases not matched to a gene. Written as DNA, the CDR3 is TGTGCCAGCAGTTTCTTCACTAGCGGGCCGACCGAGCAGTACTTC. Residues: CASSFFTSGPTEQYF.

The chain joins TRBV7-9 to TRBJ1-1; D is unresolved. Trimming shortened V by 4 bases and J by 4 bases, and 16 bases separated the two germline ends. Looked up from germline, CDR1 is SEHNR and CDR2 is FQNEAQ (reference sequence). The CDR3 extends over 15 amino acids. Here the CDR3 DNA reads TGTGCCAGCAGCTGGGTGAGGACTGGGGTCACTGAAGCTTTCTTT. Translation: CASSWVRTGVTEAFF.

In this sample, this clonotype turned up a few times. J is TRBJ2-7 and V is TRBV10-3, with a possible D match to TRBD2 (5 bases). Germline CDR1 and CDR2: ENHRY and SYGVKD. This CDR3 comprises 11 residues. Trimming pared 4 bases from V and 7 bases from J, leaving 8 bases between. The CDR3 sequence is CAISVRDEQYF. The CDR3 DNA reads TGTGCCATCAGTGTGAGGGATGAGCAGTACTTC.

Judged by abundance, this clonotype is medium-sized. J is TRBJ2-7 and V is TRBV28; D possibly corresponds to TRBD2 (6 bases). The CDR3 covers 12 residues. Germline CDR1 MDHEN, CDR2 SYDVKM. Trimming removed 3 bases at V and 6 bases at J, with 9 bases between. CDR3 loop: CASSLGGGEQYF. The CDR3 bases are TGTGCCAGCAGTTTGGGGGGTGGCGAGCAGTACTTC.

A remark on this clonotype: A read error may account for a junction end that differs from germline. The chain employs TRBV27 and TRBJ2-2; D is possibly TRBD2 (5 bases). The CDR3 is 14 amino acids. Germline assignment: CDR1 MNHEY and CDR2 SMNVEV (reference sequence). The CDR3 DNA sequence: TGTGCCAGCAGTATGGCGCTACGGCCCGGGGAGCTGTTATTT. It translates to CASSMALRPGELLF.

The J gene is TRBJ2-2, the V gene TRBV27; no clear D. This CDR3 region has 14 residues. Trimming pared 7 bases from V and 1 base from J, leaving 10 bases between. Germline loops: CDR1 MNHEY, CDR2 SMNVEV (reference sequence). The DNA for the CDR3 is TGTGCCAGCATAAGCAGAATGAACACCGGGGAGCTGTTTTTT. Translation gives CASISRMNTGELFF.

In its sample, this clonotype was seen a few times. The CDR3 DNA reads TGTGCCAGCAGTGAAAACGTAGCGGGAGTTCCAGATACGCAGTATTTT. This gives the protein CASSENVAGVPDTQYF. The genes are TRBV6-1 and TRBJ2-3; 9 positions match TRBD2. The CDR3 length is 16 residues. CDR1 is MNHNS, CDR2 SASEGT, per germline. The V segment lost 2 bases and the J segment 4 bases; nucleotides outside the gene matches: 7.

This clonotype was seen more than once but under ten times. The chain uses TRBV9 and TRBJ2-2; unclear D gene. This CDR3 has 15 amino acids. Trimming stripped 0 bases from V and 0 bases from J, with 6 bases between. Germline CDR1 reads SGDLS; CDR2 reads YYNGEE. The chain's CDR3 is CASSVALSNTGELFF. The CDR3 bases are TGTGCCAGCAGCGTAGCACTATCGAACACCGGGGAGCTGTTTTTT.

Here the CDR3 DNA reads TGTGCCACCAGCAGAGTTACGGGGTTCTATGGCTACACCTTC. Protein product: CATSRVTGFYGYTF. This rearrangement joins TRBV15 to TRBJ1-2; D gene uncertain. The germline V gene has CDR1 LNHNV and CDR2 YYDKDF (reference sequence). The CDR3 consists of 14 residues. The V end lost 1 base, the J end lost 4 bases, and 10 bases lay between the germline ends. Full variable domain (outside the CDR3, taken from reference TRBV15 and TRBJ1-2): DAMVIQNPRYQVTQFGKPVTLSCSQTLNHNVMYWYQQKSSQAPKLLFHYYDKDFNNEADTPDNFQSRRPNTSFCFLDIRSPGLGDTAMYLCATSRVTGFYGYTFGSGTRLTVV.

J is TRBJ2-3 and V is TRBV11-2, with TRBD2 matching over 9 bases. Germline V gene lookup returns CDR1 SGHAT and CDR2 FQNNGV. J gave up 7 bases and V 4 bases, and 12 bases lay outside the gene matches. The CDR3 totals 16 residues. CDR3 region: CASSSYGTSHQYTQYF. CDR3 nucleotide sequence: TGTGCCAGCAGCTCTTACGGGACTAGCCACCAGTATACGCAGTATTTT. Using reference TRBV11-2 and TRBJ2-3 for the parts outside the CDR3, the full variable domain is EAGVAQSPRYKIIEKRQSVAFWCNPISGHATLYWYQQILGQGPKLLIQFQNNGVVDDSQLPKDRFSAERLKGVDSTLKIQPAKLEDSAVYLCASSSYGTSHQYTQYFGPGTRLTVL.

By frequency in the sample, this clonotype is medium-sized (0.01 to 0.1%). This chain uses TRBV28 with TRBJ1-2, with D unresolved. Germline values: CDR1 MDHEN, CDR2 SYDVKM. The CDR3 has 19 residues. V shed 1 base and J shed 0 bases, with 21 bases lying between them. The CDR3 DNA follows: TGTGCCAGCAGTTTATTTTACCCCTCCACGGCACTAACTAACTATGGCTACACCTTC. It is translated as CASSLFYPSTALTNYGYTF.

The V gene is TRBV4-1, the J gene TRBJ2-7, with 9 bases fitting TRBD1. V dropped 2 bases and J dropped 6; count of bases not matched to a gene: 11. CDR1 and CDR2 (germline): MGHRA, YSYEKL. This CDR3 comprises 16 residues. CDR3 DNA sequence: TGCGCCAGCAGCCAAAATCTAGACAGGGGGATTAGCGAGCAGTACTTC. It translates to CASSQNLDRGISEQYF.

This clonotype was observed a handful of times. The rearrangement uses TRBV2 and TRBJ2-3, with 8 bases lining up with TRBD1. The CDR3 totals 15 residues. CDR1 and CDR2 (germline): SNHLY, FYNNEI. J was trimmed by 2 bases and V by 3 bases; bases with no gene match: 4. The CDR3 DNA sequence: TGTGCCAGCAGTGAGAGGACAGGGCCCACAGATACGCAGTATTTT. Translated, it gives CASSERTGPTDTQYF. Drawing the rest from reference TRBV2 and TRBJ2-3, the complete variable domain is EPEVTQTPSHQVTQMGQEVILRCVPISNHLYFYWYRQILGQKVEFLVSFYNNEISEKSEIFDDQFSVERPDGSNFTLKIRSTKLEDSAMYFCASSERTGPTDTQYFGPGTRLTVL.

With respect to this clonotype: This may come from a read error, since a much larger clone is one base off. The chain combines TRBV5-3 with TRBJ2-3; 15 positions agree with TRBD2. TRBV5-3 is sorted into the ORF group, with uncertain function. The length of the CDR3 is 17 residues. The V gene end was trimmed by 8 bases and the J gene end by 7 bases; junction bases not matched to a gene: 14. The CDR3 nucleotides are TGTGCCAGCAGCCCTGGACTAGCGGGAGGGCCAGCATATACGCAGTATTTT. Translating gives CASSPGLAGGPAYTQYF.

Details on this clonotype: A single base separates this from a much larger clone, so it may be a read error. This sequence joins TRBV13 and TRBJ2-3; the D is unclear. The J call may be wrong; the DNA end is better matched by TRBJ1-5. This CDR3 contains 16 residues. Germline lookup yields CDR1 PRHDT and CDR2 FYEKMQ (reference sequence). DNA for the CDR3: TGTGCCAGCAGCTTAGGGTGGACTAGCGTCACAGATACGCAGCATTTT. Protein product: CASSLGWTSVTDTQHF.

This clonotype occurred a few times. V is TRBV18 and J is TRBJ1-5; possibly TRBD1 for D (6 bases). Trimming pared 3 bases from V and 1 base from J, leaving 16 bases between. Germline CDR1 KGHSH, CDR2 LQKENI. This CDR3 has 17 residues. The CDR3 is CASSPLGGGLSNQPQHF. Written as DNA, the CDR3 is TGTGCCAGCTCACCCCTCGGGGGGGGGCTAAGCAATCAGCCCCAGCATTTT.